This T cell receptor beta chain was found in a study of blood T cell repertoires in COVID-19. Study at large: The United States, Italy and Spain were the sources of the acute and convalescent COVID-19 samples. T cells, B-cell-depleted T cells, or PBMCs provided the cDNA or gDNA that served as material.

This table comes from immunoSEQ multiplex PCR, and its TCRdb copy is limited to in-frame clones, with some not included. The data hold 400,000 to 500,000 clones, with 86% observed a single time. The CDR3 loop spans 12 amino acids. V shed 11 bases and J 4 bases; nucleotides not matched to a gene: 4. The sequenced sample consisted of peripheral blood. The chain employs TRBV12-3 or TRBV12-4 and TRBJ1-2; TRBD1 agrees at 10 bases. This TCR was sampled from a woman between 25 and 40 years old with active or convalescent COVID-19. The CDR3 spells CASGQGGYGYTF. CDR3 coding DNA: TGTGCCTCCGGACAGGGGGGCTATGGCTACACCTTC.